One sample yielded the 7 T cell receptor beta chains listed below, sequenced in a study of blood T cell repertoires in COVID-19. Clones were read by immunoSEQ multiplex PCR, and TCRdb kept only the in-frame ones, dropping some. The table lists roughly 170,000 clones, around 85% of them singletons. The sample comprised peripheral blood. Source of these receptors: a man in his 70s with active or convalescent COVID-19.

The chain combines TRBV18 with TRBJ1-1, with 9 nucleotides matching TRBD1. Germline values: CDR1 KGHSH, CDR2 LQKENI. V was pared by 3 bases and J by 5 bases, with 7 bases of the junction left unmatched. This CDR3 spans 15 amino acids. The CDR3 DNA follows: TGTGCCAGCTCACCGAGACAGGGGGGGAGAACTGAAGCTTTCTTT. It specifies CASSPRQGGRTEAFF.

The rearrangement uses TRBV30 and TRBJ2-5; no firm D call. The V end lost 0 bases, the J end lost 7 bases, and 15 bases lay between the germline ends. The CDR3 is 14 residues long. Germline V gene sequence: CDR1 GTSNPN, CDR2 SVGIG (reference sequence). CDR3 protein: CAWSVDPGSATQYF. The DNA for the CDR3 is TGTGCCTGGAGTGTAGATCCGGGTTCTGCGACCCAGTACTTC.

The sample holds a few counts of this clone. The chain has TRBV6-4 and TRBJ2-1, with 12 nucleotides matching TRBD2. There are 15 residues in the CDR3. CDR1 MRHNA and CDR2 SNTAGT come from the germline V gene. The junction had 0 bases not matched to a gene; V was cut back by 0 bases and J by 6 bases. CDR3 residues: CASSDSTSGSNEQFF. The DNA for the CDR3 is TGTGCCAGCAGTGACTCGACTAGCGGGAGCAATGAGCAGTTCTTC.

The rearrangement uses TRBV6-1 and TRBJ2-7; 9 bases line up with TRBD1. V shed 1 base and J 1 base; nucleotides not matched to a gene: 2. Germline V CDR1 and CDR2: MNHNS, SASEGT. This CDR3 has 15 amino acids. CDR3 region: CASSEGGTGSYEQYF. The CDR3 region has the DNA TGTGCCAGCAGTGAAGGGGGGACAGGGTCCTACGAGCAGTACTTC.

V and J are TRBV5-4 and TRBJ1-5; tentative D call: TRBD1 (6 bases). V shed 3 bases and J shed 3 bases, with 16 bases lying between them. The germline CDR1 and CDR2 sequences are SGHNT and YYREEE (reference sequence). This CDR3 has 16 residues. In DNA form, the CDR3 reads TGTGCCAGCAGCTGGGGGCCCGGGGGGATCAATCAGCCCCAGCATTTT. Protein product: CASSWGPGGINQPQHF.

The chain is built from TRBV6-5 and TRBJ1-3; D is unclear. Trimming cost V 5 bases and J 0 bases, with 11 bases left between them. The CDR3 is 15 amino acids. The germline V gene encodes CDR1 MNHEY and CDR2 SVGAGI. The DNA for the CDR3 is TGTGCCAGCAGTCTAGGACTTTCCTCTGGAAACACCATATATTTT. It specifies CASSLGLSSGNTIYF.

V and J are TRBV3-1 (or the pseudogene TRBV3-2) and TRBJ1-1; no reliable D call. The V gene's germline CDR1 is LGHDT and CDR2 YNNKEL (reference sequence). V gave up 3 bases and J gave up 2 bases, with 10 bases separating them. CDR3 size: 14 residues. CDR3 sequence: CASSHGQLNTEAFF. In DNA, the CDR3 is TGTGCCAGCAGCCACGGTCAATTAAACACTGAAGCTTTCTTT.